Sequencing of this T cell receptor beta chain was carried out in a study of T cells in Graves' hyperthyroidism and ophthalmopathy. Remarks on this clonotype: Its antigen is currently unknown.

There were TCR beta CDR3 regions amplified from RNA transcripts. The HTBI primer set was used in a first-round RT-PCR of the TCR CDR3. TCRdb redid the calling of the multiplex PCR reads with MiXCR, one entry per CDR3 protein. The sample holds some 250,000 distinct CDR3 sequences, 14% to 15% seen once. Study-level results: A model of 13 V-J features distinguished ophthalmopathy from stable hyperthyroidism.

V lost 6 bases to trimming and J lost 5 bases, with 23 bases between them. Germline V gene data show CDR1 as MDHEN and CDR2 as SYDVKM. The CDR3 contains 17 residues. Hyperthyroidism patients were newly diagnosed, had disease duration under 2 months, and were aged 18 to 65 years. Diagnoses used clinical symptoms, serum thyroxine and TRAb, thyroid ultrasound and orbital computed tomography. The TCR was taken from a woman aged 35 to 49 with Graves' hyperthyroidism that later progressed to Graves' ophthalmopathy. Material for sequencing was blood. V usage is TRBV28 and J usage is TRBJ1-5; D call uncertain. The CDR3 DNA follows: TGTGCCAGCAGCCTAACTCCCTACGTTTCGTCGGATCAGCCCCAGCATTTT. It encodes CASSLTPYVSSDQPQHF.